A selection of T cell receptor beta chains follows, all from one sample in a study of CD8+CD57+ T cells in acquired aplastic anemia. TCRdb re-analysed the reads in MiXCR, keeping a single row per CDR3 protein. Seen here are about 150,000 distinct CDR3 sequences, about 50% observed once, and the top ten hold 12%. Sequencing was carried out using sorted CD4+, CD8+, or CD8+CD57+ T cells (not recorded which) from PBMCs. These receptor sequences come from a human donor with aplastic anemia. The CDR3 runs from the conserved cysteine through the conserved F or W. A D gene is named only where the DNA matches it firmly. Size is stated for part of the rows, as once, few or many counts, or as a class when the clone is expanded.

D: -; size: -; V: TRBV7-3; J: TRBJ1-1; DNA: TGTGCCAGCAGCTTAGTGGGGTCAATGAACACTGAAGCTTTCTTT; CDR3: CASSLVGSMNTEAFF
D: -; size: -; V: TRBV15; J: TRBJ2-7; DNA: TGTGCCACCAGCAGATGCTCTTTGAGGGCAGGGAAGTACGAGCAGTACTTC; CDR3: CATSRCSLRAGKYEQYF
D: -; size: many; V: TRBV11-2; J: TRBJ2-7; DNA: TGTGCCAGCAGCTTGGTGGGGACAATTGCCCTTCTCTCCTACGAGCAGTACTTC; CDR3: CASSLVGTIALLSYEQYF
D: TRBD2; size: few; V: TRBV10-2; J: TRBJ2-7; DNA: TGCGCCAGCAGCTCTCTAGCGGGGGGGACCTACGAGCAGTACTTC; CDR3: CASSSLAGGTYEQYF
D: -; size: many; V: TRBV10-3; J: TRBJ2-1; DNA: TGTGCCGTCTCCCGCCAGGGCGCCGTTGAGCAGTTCTTC; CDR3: CAVSRQGAVEQFF
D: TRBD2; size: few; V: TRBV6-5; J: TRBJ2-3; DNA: TGTGCCAGCAGTTACTCGGTTAGCGGGGTAGCAGATACGCAGTATTTT; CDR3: CASSYSVSGVADTQYF
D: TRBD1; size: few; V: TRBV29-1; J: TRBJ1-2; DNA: TGCAGCGTTTCCCCTTGGGACAGGGCAGGCGGCTACACCTTC; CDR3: CSVSPWDRAGGYTF
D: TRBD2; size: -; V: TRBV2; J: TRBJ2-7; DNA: TGTGCCAGCAGTGAACGGACTAGCGATTACGAGCAGTACTTC; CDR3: CASSERTSDYEQYF
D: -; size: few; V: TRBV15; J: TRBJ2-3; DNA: TGTGCCACCAGCAGAGTGGTAGGGCTCTACACAGATACGCAGTATTTT; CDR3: CATSRVVGLYTDTQYF
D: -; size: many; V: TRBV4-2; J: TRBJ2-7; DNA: TGTGCCAGCAGCCCGAACTATCTCGAGCAGTACTTC; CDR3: CASSPNYLEQYF
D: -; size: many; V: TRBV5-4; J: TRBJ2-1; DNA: TGTGCCAGCAGCTTGGAGAACAGGGTATTGGGGCCCTACAATGAGCAGTTCTTC; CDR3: CASSLENRVLGPYNEQFF
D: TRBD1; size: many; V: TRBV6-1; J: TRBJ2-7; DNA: TGTGCCAGCAGTGGCGATCATGGGACAGGTTTCTCCTACGAGCAGTACTTC; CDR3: CASSGDHGTGFSYEQYF
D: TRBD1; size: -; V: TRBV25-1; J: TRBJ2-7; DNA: TGTGCCAGCAGTGTCTCCCCGGGACAGCCGGGACCCTACGAGCAGTACTTC; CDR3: CASSVSPGQPGPYEQYF
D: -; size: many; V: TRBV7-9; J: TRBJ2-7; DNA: TGTGCCAGCAGCAACAGTCGCTCCTACGAGCAGTACTTC; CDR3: CASSNSRSYEQYF
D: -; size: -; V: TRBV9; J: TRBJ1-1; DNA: TGTGCCAGCAGGCCTTGGACAGAGCAGAACACTGAAGCTTTCTTT; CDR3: CASRPWTEQNTEAFF
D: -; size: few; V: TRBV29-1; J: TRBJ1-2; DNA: TGCAGCGTTGACAAGGGGAAGTATGGCTACACCTTC; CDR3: CSVDKGKYGYTF
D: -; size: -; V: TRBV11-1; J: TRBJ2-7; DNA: TGTGCCAGCAGCTCGGGGACTGCGTGGGGCGAGCAGTACTTC; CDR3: CASSSGTAWGEQYF
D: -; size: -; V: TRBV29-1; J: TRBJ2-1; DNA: TGCAGCGCCCCGACGCCGAGCTCCTACAATGAGCAGTTCTTC; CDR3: CSAPTPSSYNEQFF
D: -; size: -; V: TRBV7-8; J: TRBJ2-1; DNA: TGTGCCCTAGGGGACTTGTCCTCCTACAATGGGCAGCTCTTC; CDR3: CALGDLSSYNGQLF
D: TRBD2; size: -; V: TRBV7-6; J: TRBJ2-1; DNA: TGTGCCAGCAGCTTAGAGGCTAGCGGAAATGAGCAGTTCTTC; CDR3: CASSLEASGNEQFF
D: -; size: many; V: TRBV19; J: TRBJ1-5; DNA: TGTGCCAGCTCGTATGGGGGGGATCAGCCCCAGCATTTT; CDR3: CASSYGGDQPQHF
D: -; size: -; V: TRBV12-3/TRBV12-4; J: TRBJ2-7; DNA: TGTGCCAGCGCGGGTTGGGAGCAGTACTTC; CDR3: CASAGWEQYF
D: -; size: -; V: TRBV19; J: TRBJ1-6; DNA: TGTGCCAGTAGGGAGTGGGGACAAGATAATTCACCCCTCCACTTT; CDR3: CASREWGQDNSPLHF
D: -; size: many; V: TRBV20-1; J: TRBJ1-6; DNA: TGCAGTGCTACCGATATACCGAGGGGCATTGGCTCACCCCTCCACTTT; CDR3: CSATDIPRGIGSPLHF
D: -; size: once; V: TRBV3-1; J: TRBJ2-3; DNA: TGTGCCAGCAGCCAAGAATGGGCAGATACGCAGTATTTT; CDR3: CASSQEWADTQYF
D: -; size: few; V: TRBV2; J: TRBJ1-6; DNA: TGTGCCAGCAACGCCAGGGACTACTATAAAGATTCACCCCTCCACTTT; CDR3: CASNARDYYKDSPLHF
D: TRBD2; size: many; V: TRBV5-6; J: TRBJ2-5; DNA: TGTGCCAGCATCCCCGGGAGGGGGGGGGCGGAGACCCAGTACTTC; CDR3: CASIPGRGGAETQYF
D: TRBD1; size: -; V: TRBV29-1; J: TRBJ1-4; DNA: TGCAGCGTCGCAGCAGGGGGCGCGTCCCGGGAAAAACTGTTTTTT; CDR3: CSVAAGGASREKLFF
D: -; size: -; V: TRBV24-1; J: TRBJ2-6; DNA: TGTGCCAAGAGACACCCCTCTGGGGCCAACGTCCTGACTTTC; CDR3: CAKRHPSGANVLTF
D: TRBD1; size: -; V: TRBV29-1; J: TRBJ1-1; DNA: TGCAGCGACTGGACAGGGCGGCGTGAAACTGAAGCTTTCTTT; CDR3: CSDWTGRRETEAFF
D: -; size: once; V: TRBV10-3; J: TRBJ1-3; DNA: TGTGCCATCAGTGAGCAGACTAGCGGGACCGTGGACACCATATATTTT; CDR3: CAISEQTSGTVDTIYF
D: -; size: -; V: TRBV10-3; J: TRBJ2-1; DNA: TGTGCCATCAGTGAGCTGCGAGGGGGTTCCTACAATGAGCAGTTCTTC; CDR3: CAISELRGGSYNEQFF